The present T cell receptor (beta chain) was sequenced within a study of blood T cell repertoires in COVID-19. Across the whole study: Specimens from acute and convalescent COVID-19 originated in the United States, Italy and Spain.

Method: immunoSEQ multiplex PCR; TCRdb's copy keeps in-frame clones and lacks some. The sample yields some 270,000 clones, approximately 85% seen once. This CDR3 is 15 amino acids long. V dropped 1 base and J dropped 4 bases, with 11 bases sitting between them. Germline assignment: CDR1 WNHNN and CDR2 SYGVQD (reference sequence). The chain combines TRBV10-1 with TRBJ2-1; D gene uncertain. Sequenced: peripheral blood. The source is a human donor with COVID-19, enrolled during active disease. The donor label of this sample is uncertain. The CDR3 sequence is CASSEWRGRYNEQFF. The CDR3 nucleotides are TGCGCCAGCAGTGAGTGGAGAGGCCGGTACAATGAGCAGTTCTTC.